This is a list of T cell receptor beta chains from one sample in a study of blood T cell repertoires in COVID-19. Profiling relied on immunoSEQ multiplex PCR, and the TCRdb table lists in-frame clones only, not all of them. The sample lists 84,000 or so clones; about three quarters were seen once. The sequencing input was peripheral blood. The receptor source for this set is a human donor in a cohort sampled during active COVID-19. The CDR3 runs from the conserved cysteine through the conserved F or W. The order of the fields is J gene, V gene, clone size, D gene, CDR3 DNA, CDR3 protein. D genes are given only for firm matches. Clone size appears in some rows only: once, few, many, or a class for an expanded clone.

j_gene: TRBJ2-4; v_gene: TRBV7-2; abundance: NA; d_gene: NA; CDR3nt: TGTGCCAGCAGCTTAAACGGAGAAAACATTCAGTACTTC; CDR3aa: CASSLNGENIQYF
j_gene: TRBJ2-4; v_gene: TRBV24-1; abundance: NA; d_gene: NA; CDR3nt: TGTGCCACCAGTGATAGTCGACGGGACATTCAGTACTTC; CDR3aa: CATSDSRRDIQYF
j_gene: TRBJ1-1; v_gene: TRBV7-9; abundance: few; d_gene: NA; CDR3nt: TGTGCCAGCAGCTTAGTTTCGGGTTCCACTGAAGCTTTCTTT; CDR3aa: CASSLVSGSTEAFF
j_gene: TRBJ1-6; v_gene: TRBV27; abundance: NA; d_gene: TRBD1; CDR3nt: TGTGCCAGCAGTCCCGGGACAGGCCCGGGCAGATCCTATAATTCACCCCTCCACTTT; CDR3aa: CASSPGTGPGRSYNSPLHF
j_gene: TRBJ2-7; v_gene: TRBV4-3; abundance: NA; d_gene: NA; CDR3nt: TGCGCCAGCAGAGAAGGTTTAGCCGGCTACGAGCAGTACTTC; CDR3aa: CASREGLAGYEQYF
j_gene: TRBJ1-1; v_gene: TRBV7-9; abundance: NA; d_gene: NA; CDR3nt: TGTGCCAGCAGCCGAAGGGAGGGACTTGAAGCTTTCTTT; CDR3aa: CASSRREGLEAFF
j_gene: TRBJ2-7; v_gene: TRBV6-5; abundance: NA; d_gene: TRBD2; CDR3nt: TGTGCCAGCAGTTATCTTACTAGCGGGGGGAACAACGAGCAGTACTTC; CDR3aa: CASSYLTSGGNNEQYF
j_gene: TRBJ1-1; v_gene: TRBV29-1; abundance: NA; d_gene: TRBD1; CDR3nt: TGCAGCGTAAAGACAGGGTGGAACACTGAAGCTTTCTTT; CDR3aa: CSVKTGWNTEAFF
j_gene: TRBJ2-2; v_gene: TRBV27; abundance: NA; d_gene: TRBD1; CDR3nt: TGTGCCAGCAGCCAGGGGGCCATACCCACCGGGGAGCTGTTTTTT; CDR3aa: CASSQGAIPTGELFF
j_gene: TRBJ1-2; v_gene: TRBV6-1; abundance: NA; d_gene: NA; CDR3nt: TGTGCCAGCAGTGAAGGGGCTTTTAACTATGGCTACACCTTC; CDR3aa: CASSEGAFNYGYTF
j_gene: TRBJ2-1; v_gene: TRBV5-6; abundance: once; d_gene: NA; CDR3nt: TGTGCCAGCAGCCGGGGAGTGGGCTCCTACAATGAGCAGTTCTTC; CDR3aa: CASSRGVGSYNEQFF
j_gene: TRBJ1-5; v_gene: TRBV24-1; abundance: NA; d_gene: TRBD1; CDR3nt: TGTGCCACCAGTGATTCGCGTCAGGGGGCGAATCAGCCCCAGCATTTT; CDR3aa: CATSDSRQGANQPQHF
j_gene: TRBJ2-2; v_gene: TRBV2; abundance: NA; d_gene: TRBD1; CDR3nt: TGTGCCAGCAGTCGCTTCGACAGGGGGAGTTCCGGGGAGCTGTTTTTT; CDR3aa: CASSRFDRGSSGELFF
j_gene: TRBJ2-1; v_gene: TRBV6-6; abundance: NA; d_gene: TRBD2; CDR3nt: TGTGCCAGCGTTAAGCGGGGGGACAATGAGCAGTTCTTC; CDR3aa: CASVKRGDNEQFF
j_gene: TRBJ2-1; v_gene: TRBV2; abundance: NA; d_gene: TRBD2; CDR3nt: TGTGCCAGCAGCCTTGGGACTAGCGGGGCAAATGAGCAGTTCTTC; CDR3aa: CASSLGTSGANEQFF
j_gene: TRBJ1-2; v_gene: TRBV2; abundance: NA; d_gene: NA; CDR3nt: TGTGCCAGCAGTGGACGTTCGGGAAGCTATGGCTACACCTTC; CDR3aa: CASSGRSGSYGYTF
j_gene: TRBJ2-7; v_gene: TRBV3-1/TRBV3-2; abundance: once; d_gene: TRBD1; CDR3nt: TGTGCCAGCAGCCAGACAGGGGGCCCGCTCTACGAGCAGTACTTC; CDR3aa: CASSQTGGPLYEQYF
j_gene: TRBJ1-2; v_gene: TRBV5-6; abundance: NA; d_gene: NA; CDR3nt: TGTGCCAGCAGCTTTACTGAAGGTGCCGGGGGAGGCTACACCTTC; CDR3aa: CASSFTEGAGGGYTF
j_gene: TRBJ1-1; v_gene: TRBV7-9; abundance: NA; d_gene: TRBD1; CDR3nt: TGTGCCAGCAGCTTAGGAGGGGGCACGAGTCTCACTGAAGCTTTCTTT; CDR3aa: CASSLGGGTSLTEAFF
j_gene: TRBJ1-2; v_gene: TRBV12-3/TRBV12-4; abundance: NA; d_gene: TRBD1; CDR3nt: TGTGCCAGCACCCCGACAGGGTACAATGGCTACACCTTC; CDR3aa: CASTPTGYNGYTF
j_gene: TRBJ1-1; v_gene: TRBV11-2; abundance: NA; d_gene: TRBD1; CDR3nt: TGTGCCAGCAGCTTAGTAATAGGGACAGTTGAAGCTTTCTTT; CDR3aa: CASSLVIGTVEAFF
j_gene: TRBJ2-7; v_gene: TRBV7-8; abundance: NA; d_gene: TRBD1; CDR3nt: TGTGCCAGCAGCTTAGGGGAAGGGGGCGCGACCTTTTCCTACGAGCAGTACTTC; CDR3aa: CASSLGEGGATFSYEQYF
j_gene: TRBJ1-2; v_gene: TRBV5-4; abundance: once; d_gene: NA; CDR3nt: TGTGCCAGCAGCTTGGAGGGGCCAGGGTCCCTTGGCTACACCTTC; CDR3aa: CASSLEGPGSLGYTF
j_gene: TRBJ1-2; v_gene: TRBV5-4; abundance: NA; d_gene: NA; CDR3nt: TGTGCCAGCAGCTTGATCTTTTCGGGGGGCTACACCTTC; CDR3aa: CASSLIFSGGYTF
j_gene: TRBJ1-2; v_gene: TRBV9; abundance: NA; d_gene: NA; CDR3nt: TGTGCCAGCAGCGCCGCGGGGGGGCCGCACTATGGCTACACCTTC; CDR3aa: CASSAAGGPHYGYTF
j_gene: TRBJ2-5; v_gene: TRBV6-5; abundance: NA; d_gene: NA; CDR3nt: TGTGCCAGCGGGAGGGGGGGCGAGACCCAGTACTTC; CDR3aa: CASGRGGETQYF
j_gene: TRBJ1-6; v_gene: TRBV18; abundance: NA; d_gene: NA; CDR3nt: TGTGCCAGCTCACCGTTCCAGGGGTCAGATTCACCCCTCCACTTT; CDR3aa: CASSPFQGSDSPLHF
j_gene: TRBJ1-1; v_gene: TRBV9; abundance: NA; d_gene: NA; CDR3nt: TGTGCCAGCAGCGAGACCCCACGGGGCACTGAAGCTTTCTTT; CDR3aa: CASSETPRGTEAFF
j_gene: TRBJ2-7; v_gene: TRBV15; abundance: NA; d_gene: NA; CDR3nt: TGTGCCACCAGCAGAGATCCGAGTTACGAGCAGTACTTC; CDR3aa: CATSRDPSYEQYF
j_gene: TRBJ1-5; v_gene: TRBV6-1; abundance: NA; d_gene: TRBD1; CDR3nt: TGTGCCAGCAGTGCACCCCGGGACAGGGGTGATCAGCCCCAGCATTTT; CDR3aa: CASSAPRDRGDQPQHF